The 19 T cell receptor beta chains in this list originate from one sample, sequenced in a study of CD8+ T cells in alopecia areata. cDNA serving as the sequencing template came from extracted, reverse transcribed RNA. Sequenced by immunoSEQ multiplex PCR; TCRdb stores in-frame clones only, minus some. The sample holds nearly 95,000 clones, about 70% seen once. Treatment noted: oral pan-JAK inhibitor, 5-10 mg twice daily. Material: CD8+ T cells sorted from blood, obtained around week 46, from a patient treated with tofacitinib. The receptors were gathered from a human donor with alopecia areata.

The chain uses TRBV27 and TRBJ2-2; no definite D call. The CDR3 spans 12 residues. V lost 6 bases and J lost 2, with 4 bases in between. Germline CDR1 is MNHEY and CDR2 is SMNVEV (reference sequence). This CDR3 is CASSPNTGELFF. CDR3 coding DNA: TGTGCCAGCAGCCCCAACACCGGGGAGCTGTTTTTT.

This chain uses TRBV4-3 with TRBJ2-2; no clear D gene. CDR3 length equals 14 residues. CDR1 is LGHNA and CDR2 is YSLEER in the germline V gene. The ends were cut back, 1 base at V and 0 bases at J, with 3 bases in the middle. CDR3 loop: CASSQGANTGELFF. The CDR3 DNA is TGCGCCAGCAGCCAAGGCGCGAACACCGGGGAGCTGTTTTTT.

In nucleotides, the CDR3 is TGCGCCAGCAGCCAAGTTTTGGGCGATGAGCAGTTCTTC. As protein: CASSQVLGDEQFF. V gene TRBV4-3 combines with J gene TRBJ2-1, with D unresolved. The germline CDR1 and CDR2 sequences are LGHNA and YSLEER. V was pared by 1 base and J by 8 bases, with 9 bases between. This CDR3 region has 13 residues.

This clone came up once. In nucleotides, the CDR3 is TGCGCCAGCAGCCAAGAGGGGACCAATAATTCACCCCTCCACTTT. This gives the protein CASSQEGTNNSPLHF. The J gene is TRBJ1-6, the V gene TRBV4-3, with a tentative D call TRBD1 (5 bases). Per germline, CDR1 LGHNA and CDR2 YSLEER. The CDR3 is 15 residues long. Deletions cut 0 bases from V and 5 bases from J, with 8 bases between.

V and J are TRBV27 and TRBJ1-5, with TRBD1 as a possible D gene (6 bases). Germline CDR1 and CDR2: MNHEY and SMNVEV (reference sequence). This CDR3 has 12 amino acids. V shed 9 bases and J shed 7 bases, with 13 bases lying between them. CDR3 residues: CASRTGNQPQHF. The DNA for the CDR3 is TGTGCCAGTCGAACAGGGAACCAGCCCCAGCATTTT.

This clone was observed a few times. The CDR3 region is CASSFGQGFRQPQHF. The CDR3 DNA reads TGTGCCAGCAGTTTCGGACAGGGTTTCAGACAGCCCCAGCATTTT. The V and J genes are TRBV28 and TRBJ1-5, with 8 bases that match TRBD1. The CDR3 consists of 15 residues. Germline assignment: CDR1 MDHEN and CDR2 SYDVKM. The V and J ends lost 3 bases and 7 bases, in that order; junction bases with no gene match: 8.

This sequence joins TRBV7-9 and TRBJ1-5; the D is unclear. The V end was cut by 1 base, the J end by 9 bases, with 7 bases between. Germline V gene lookup returns CDR1 SEHNR and CDR2 FQNEAQ (reference sequence). The CDR3 spans 12 residues. CDR3 region: CASSLGGWPQHF. The CDR3 bases are TGTGCCAGCAGCTTAGGTGGGTGGCCCCAGCATTTT.

This sequence joins TRBV19 and TRBJ1-1; D unclear. Germline loops: CDR1 LNHDA, CDR2 SQIVND (reference sequence). The CDR3 consists of 12 residues. V lost 3 bases and J lost 5, with 7 bases in between. For the CDR3, the DNA is TGTGCCAGTAGTATTTTAGGGACTGAAGCTTTCTTT. Protein: CASSILGTEAFF.

The chain has TRBV29-1 and TRBJ2-7; 8 bases line up with TRBD1. V lost 3 bases and J lost 2; bases outside the gene matches: 6. Germline CDR1 is SQVTM and CDR2 is ANQGSEA. The CDR3 runs to 14 residues. The CDR3 loop reads CSVESTGATYEQYF. CDR3 nucleotide sequence: TGCAGCGTTGAGTCGACAGGGGCTACCTACGAGCAGTACTTC.

For the CDR3, the DNA is TGTGCCAGCAGTGAAGTACTGATTAGTCCCCTCGAGCAGTACTTC. Translated, it gives CASSEVLISPLEQYF. The genes are TRBV2 and TRBJ2-7; D unresolved. The length of the CDR3 is 15 residues. The V and J ends lost 1 base and 6 bases respectively, with 16 bases between them. Per the germline V gene, CDR1 is SNHLY and CDR2 is FYNNEI.

The count of this clone is one. The chain couples TRBV19 to TRBJ1-2, with 7 positions matching TRBD1. Germline CDR1 and CDR2: LNHDA and SQIVND (reference sequence). CDR3 length: 12 amino acids. The junction had 1 base not matched to a gene; V was cut back by 5 bases and J by 4 bases. The CDR3 sequence is CASSPGGYGYTF. The DNA for the CDR3 is TGTGCCAGTAGTCCAGGGGGCTATGGCTACACCTTC.

The V and J genes are TRBV7-2 and TRBJ2-7, with 11 nucleotides matching TRBD1. Trimming removed 7 bases from V and 3 bases from J; junction bases left unmatched: 5. The CDR3 covers 14 residues. Germline V gene data show CDR1 as SGHTA and CDR2 as FQGNSA. The CDR3 DNA reads as TGTGCCAGCACCACCGGGACAGGGGGCTACGAGCAGTACTTC. This translates into CASTTGTGGYEQYF.

This chain uses TRBV7-2 with TRBJ1-2, with 8 bases identical to TRBD1. The CDR3 is 19 amino acids. Germline V gene sequence: CDR1 SGHTA, CDR2 FQGNSA. The junction had 19 bases not matched to a gene; V was cut back by 2 bases and J by 5 bases. The CDR3 coding sequence is TGTGCCAGCAGCTTATATTCCACAGGGGGATCCTGGAATATATATGGCTACACCTTC. Its protein is CASSLYSTGGSWNIYGYTF. Full variable domain (missing parts from reference TRBV7-2 and TRBJ1-2): GAGVSQSPSNKVTEKGKDVELRCDPISGHTALYWYRQSLGQGLEFLIYFQGNSAPDKSGLPSDRFSAERTGGSVSTLTIQRTQQEDSAVYLCASSLYSTGGSWNIYGYTFGSGTRLTVV.

Of note for this clone: Because the CDR3's place on the DNA is in doubt, the DNA is left out and the CDR3 is given as listed by TCRdb. The rearrangement links TRBV6-5 to TRBJ2-7; the table assigns TRBD1, which was not confirmed against the DNA. The CDR3 sequence runs 16 residues, both termini included. Looked up from germline, CDR1 is MNHEY and CDR2 is SVGAGI. This chain's CDR3 is CASSSSTGEAYYEQYF.

This clone was observed a few times. The gene calls are TRBV7-2 and TRBJ2-7, with unresolved D. Between the trimmed V and J ends, which lost 1 base and 1 base, there was a span of 11 bases. CDR1 is SGHTA and CDR2 is FQGNSA in the germline V gene. The CDR3 has 15 residues. The CDR3 DNA sequence: TGTGCCAGCAGCTTAGGGGCAGGCCCTTCCTACGAGCAGTACTTC. Its protein is CASSLGAGPSYEQYF.

This clone came up a few times. The chain employs TRBV29-1 and TRBJ2-2, with D perhaps matching TRBD2 (6 bases). The V end lost 6 bases, the J end lost 6 bases, and 17 bases lay between the germline ends. This CDR3 contains 14 residues. Germline V gene data show CDR1 as SQVTM and CDR2 as ANQGSEA. Here the CDR3 DNA reads TGCAGCGTCATCGGGACTCAATCACCCGGGGAGCTGTTTTTT. Encoded protein: CSVIGTQSPGELFF.

The V gene is TRBV5-6, the J gene TRBJ1-1; 7 bases fit TRBD1. The CDR3 has 14 residues. V lost 5 bases to trimming and J lost 4 bases; unmatched junction nucleotides: 8. Germline CDR1 is SGHDT and CDR2 is YYEEEE. CDR3 protein: CASRRTGGVTEAFF. The CDR3 DNA is TGTGCCAGCAGAAGGACAGGAGGAGTCACTGAAGCTTTCTTT.

This clone turned up a few times. The gene calls are TRBV29-1 and TRBJ2-1, with unresolved D. Germline CDR1 SQVTM, CDR2 ANQGSEA. This CDR3 is built from 10 residues. Deletions cut 5 bases from V and 6 bases from J, with 5 bases between. The CDR3 bases are TGCAGCGTTTTGTTCAATGAGCAGTTCTTC. Translation: CSVLFNEQFF.

This chain joins TRBV2 and TRBJ2-1; 8 nucleotides line up with TRBD1. V shed 8 bases and J 4 bases; nucleotides not matched to a gene: 10. Germline V gene lookup returns CDR1 SNHLY and CDR2 FYNNEI. The CDR3 has 15 amino acids. DNA of the CDR3: TGTGCCAGCGATCACGGGGACAGGCTTTACAATGAGCAGTTCTTC. Its protein is CASDHGDRLYNEQFF. The full variable domain, completed using reference TRBV2 and TRBJ2-1, is EPEVTQTPSHQVTQMGQEVILRCVPISNHLYFYWYRQILGQKVEFLVSFYNNEISEKSEIFDDQFSVERPDGSNFTLKIRSTKLEDSAMYFCASDHGDRLYNEQFFGPGTRLTVL.